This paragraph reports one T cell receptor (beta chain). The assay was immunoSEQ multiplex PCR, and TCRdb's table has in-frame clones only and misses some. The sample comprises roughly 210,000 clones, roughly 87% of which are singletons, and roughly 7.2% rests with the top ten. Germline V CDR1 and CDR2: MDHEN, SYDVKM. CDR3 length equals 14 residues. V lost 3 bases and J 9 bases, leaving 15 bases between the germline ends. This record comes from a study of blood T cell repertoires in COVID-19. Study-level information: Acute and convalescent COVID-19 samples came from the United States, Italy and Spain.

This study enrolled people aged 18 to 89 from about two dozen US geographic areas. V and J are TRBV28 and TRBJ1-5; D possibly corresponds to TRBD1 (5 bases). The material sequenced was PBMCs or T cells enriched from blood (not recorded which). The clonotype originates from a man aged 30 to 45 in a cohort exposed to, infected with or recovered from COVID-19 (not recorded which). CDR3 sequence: CASSFVGDLGPQHF. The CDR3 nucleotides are TGTGCCAGCAGTTTTGTGGGGGACTTGGGGCCCCAGCATTTT.